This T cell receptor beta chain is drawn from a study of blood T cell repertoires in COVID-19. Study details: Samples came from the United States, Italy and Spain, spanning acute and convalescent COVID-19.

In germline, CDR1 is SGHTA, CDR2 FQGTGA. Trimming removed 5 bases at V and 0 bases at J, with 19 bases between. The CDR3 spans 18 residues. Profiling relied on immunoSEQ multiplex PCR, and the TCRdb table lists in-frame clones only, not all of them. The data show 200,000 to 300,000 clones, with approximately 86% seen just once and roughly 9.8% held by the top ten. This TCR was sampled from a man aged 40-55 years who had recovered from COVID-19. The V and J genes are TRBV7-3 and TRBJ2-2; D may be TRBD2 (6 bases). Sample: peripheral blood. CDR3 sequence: CASSPPLGGNSNTGELFF. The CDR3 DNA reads TGTGCCAGCAGCCCCCCTTTGGGCGGGAATTCGAACACCGGGGAGCTGTTTTTT.